Following are 17 T cell receptor beta chains from one sample sequenced in a study of technical replicates of blood from a few donors. The protocol was immunoSEQ multiplex PCR, while the TCRdb copy is restricted to in-frame clones and leaves out a portion. The table lists 80,000 to 95,000 clones, over 85% of them singletons. The sample was T cells isolated from PBMCs. The receptors originated from a human donor in good health.

V and J are TRBV7-2 and TRBJ2-3; 7 nucleotides match TRBD1. Germline V lookup: CDR1 SGHTA, CDR2 FQGNSA. The trim removed 5 bases at V and 4 bases at J, leaving 18 bases unmatched. The CDR3 is made up of 18 amino acids. CDR3 DNA: TGTGCCAGCAGCCCTACCGGGACAGCGACTTCCAGAGCAGATACGCAGTATTTT. Protein sequence: CASSPTGTATSRADTQYF.

The chain joins TRBV28 to TRBJ2-2, with 10 bases fitting TRBD1. This CDR3 contains 14 residues. CDR1 and CDR2 (germline): MDHEN, SYDVKM. The V segment lost 8 bases and the J segment 8 bases; nucleotides outside the gene matches: 8. In nucleotides, the CDR3 is TGTGCCAGCTCGGGACAGGGGTTTTTGGGGGAGCTGTTTTTT. Its protein product is CASSGQGFLGELFF.

This chain links TRBV7-9 with TRBJ2-7; D possibly corresponds to TRBD2 (5 bases). The length of the CDR3 is 13 residues. The V and J ends lost 5 bases and 1 base respectively, with 9 bases between them. Germline loops: CDR1 SEHNR, CDR2 FQNEAQ (reference sequence). The CDR3 region is CASSIRGSYEQYF. The CDR3 coding sequence is TGTGCCAGCAGCATCCGGGGATCCTACGAGCAGTACTTC. Looking up the rest from reference TRBV7-9 and TRBJ2-7 gives the full variable domain: DTGVSQNPRHKITKRGQNVTFRCDPISEHNRLYWYRQTLGQGPEFLTYFQNEAQLEKSRLLSDRFSAERPKGSFSTLEIQRTEQGDSAMYLCASSIRGSYEQYFGPGTRLTVT.

This clone was detected once. V usage is TRBV9 and J usage is TRBJ2-2, with 7 bases lining up with TRBD2. This CDR3 has 18 amino acids. Germline CDR1 and CDR2: SGDLS and YYNGEE. J was trimmed by 6 bases and V by 6 bases; bases with no gene match: 20. CDR3 DNA: TGTGCCAGCAAGGCTTTCGGCGGGGGTCCCGCAGGTCCCGGGGAGCTGTTTTTT. This translates into CASKAFGGGPAGPGELFF.

The rearrangement links TRBV9 to TRBJ2-3; D is perhaps TRBD1 (6 bases). The CDR3 is 15 residues long. Germline V gives CDR1 SGDLS, CDR2 YYNGEE. V was pared by 3 bases and J by 0 bases, with 11 bases between. The CDR3 DNA reads TGTGCCAGCAGCGAACAGGGCCCTAGCACAGATACGCAGTATTTT. This codes for CASSEQGPSTDTQYF. Drawing the rest from reference TRBV9 and TRBJ2-3, the complete variable domain is DSGVTQTPKHLITATGQRVTLRCSPRSGDLSVYWYQQSLDQGLQFLIQYYNGEERAKGNILERFSAQQFPDLHSELNLSSLELGDSALYFCASSEQGPSTDTQYFGPGTRLTVL.

The chain joins TRBV19 to TRBJ2-7; 7 bases align to TRBD2. The CDR3 sequence is 14 residues long. The germline CDR1 and CDR2 sequences are LNHDA and SQIVND (reference sequence). V lost 5 bases to trimming and J lost 3 bases; unmatched junction nucleotides: 7. The CDR3 loop is CASSPSWGGYEQYF. DNA for the CDR3: TGTGCCAGTAGTCCCTCATGGGGGGGCTACGAGCAGTACTTC. The full variable domain, in which reference TRBV19 and TRBJ2-7 provide the parts outside the CDR3, is DGGITQSPKYLFRKEGQNVTLSCEQNLNHDAMYWYRQDPGQGLRLIYYSQIVNDFQKGDIAEGYSVSREKKESFPLTVTSAQKNPTAFYLCASSPSWGGYEQYFGPGTRLTVT.

V and J are TRBV14 and TRBJ2-1; D might be TRBD2 (5 bases). The germline V and J ends were trimmed by 4 bases and 3 bases, with 16 bases remaining between them. Germline-derived CDR1 and CDR2 are SGHDN and FVKESK. The CDR3 runs 16 residues. Here the CDR3 DNA reads TGTGCCAGCAGCCCCTGGATGGGAGAGGGCTACAATGAGCAGTTCTTC. Its translation is CASSPWMGEGYNEQFF. Variable domain in full (rest from reference TRBV14 and TRBJ2-1): EAGVTQFPSHSVIEKGQTVTLRCDPISGHDNLYWYRRVMGKEIKFLLHFVKESKQDESGMPNNRFLAERTGGTYSTLKVQPAELEDSGVYFCASSPWMGEGYNEQFFGPGTRLTVL.

The gene calls are TRBV7-6 and TRBJ1-1; D unclear. The V end lost 5 bases, the J end lost 6 bases, and 13 bases lay between the germline ends. The length of the CDR3 is 13 residues. From germline, CDR1 is SGHVS and CDR2 FNYEAQ. The DNA of the CDR3 is TGTGCCAGCAGCCCGGCACTATTACCTGAAGCTTTCTTT. Amino acids: CASSPALLPEAFF.

The chain has TRBV6-6 and TRBJ2-2; D remains ambiguous. Trimming took 3 bases from V and 4 from J, leaving 9 bases between them. This CDR3 is 14 amino acids long. Germline CDR1 MNHNY, CDR2 SVGAGI (reference sequence). This CDR3 is CASSYKLSTGELFF. The CDR3 nucleotides are TGTGCCAGCAGTTATAAACTTAGCACCGGGGAGCTGTTTTTT.

V gene TRBV10-1 combines with J gene TRBJ2-3; 8 nucleotides agree with TRBD1. Germline V gene lookup returns CDR1 WNHNN and CDR2 SYGVQD (reference sequence). With V trimmed by 0 bases and J by 4 bases, 9 bases remained unmatched. There are 17 residues in the CDR3. This chain's CDR3 is CASSESIQGVIADTQYF. The CDR3 DNA follows: TGCGCCAGCAGTGAGTCGATACAGGGGGTTATCGCAGATACGCAGTATTTT.

The chain couples TRBV5-4 to TRBJ1-1; D is uncertain. Trimming left V 5 bases short and J 4 bases short, with 15 bases between. Per the germline V gene, CDR1 is SGHNT and CDR2 is YYREEE (reference sequence). The CDR3 has 14 residues. The CDR3 DNA reads as TGTGCCAGCAGGCTCCAGGTTTCCCGCACTGAAGCTTTCTTT. Translation: CASRLQVSRTEAFF.

This rearrangement joins TRBV12-5 to TRBJ2-3; D uncertain. The CDR3 totals 13 residues. Between the trimmed V and J ends, which lost 1 base and 6 bases, there was a span of 8 bases. Germline CDR1 LGHNT, CDR2 FRNRAP. The CDR3 protein is CASGLARLDTQYF. The DNA of the CDR3 is TGTGCTAGTGGTTTGGCCCGACTTGATACGCAGTATTTT.

This clone occurred once. This rearrangement joins TRBV7-3 to TRBJ2-7, with D unresolved. Germline V lookup: CDR1 SGHTA, CDR2 FQGTGA. The CDR3 consists of 15 residues. V lost 5 bases to trimming and J lost 3 bases, with 17 bases between them. The DNA for the CDR3 is TGTGCCAGCAGCCCTCCGCCCTATTGCCTCTACGAGCAGTACTTC. This gives the protein CASSPPPYCLYEQYF.

The chain combines TRBV10-1 with TRBJ1-1; D ambiguous. The V gene's germline CDR1 is WNHNN and CDR2 SYGVQD (reference sequence). The CDR3 spans 14 residues. V was pared by 0 bases and J by 2 bases, with 7 bases between. The DNA for the CDR3 is TGCGCCAGCAGTGAGTCGCGGGTAAACACTGAAGCTTTCTTT. Its protein product is CASSESRVNTEAFF.

This rearrangement joins TRBV28 to TRBJ2-7; tentative D call: TRBD2 (5 bases). The length of the CDR3 is 14 residues. V lost 5 bases to trimming and J lost 8 bases, with 19 bases between them. Per the germline V gene, CDR1 is MDHEN and CDR2 is SYDVKM. CDR3 sequence reads: CASSIEGPGEKQYF. DNA for the CDR3: TGTGCCAGCAGTATCGAGGGTCCCGGCGAGAAGCAGTACTTC.

The chain is built from TRBV7-9 and TRBJ2-3; TRBD1 matches 8 bases. The CDR3 is made up of 13 amino acids. CDR1 SEHNR and CDR2 FQNEAQ come from the germline V gene (reference sequence). V dropped 6 bases and J dropped 6; count of bases not matched to a gene: 5. This CDR3 is CASSSGTGDTQYF. The CDR3 DNA sequence: TGTGCCAGCAGTTCCGGGACAGGCGATACGCAGTATTTT.

The CDR3 DNA reads TGCACCAGCAAAATCGGCGGGAAATACAATGAGCAGTTCTTC. It specifies CTSKIGGKYNEQFF. The rearrangement joins TRBV1 to TRBJ2-1; the D call TRBD2 from the table was never checked on the DNA. TRBV1 is a pseudogene. The CDR3 has 14 amino acids.